Included here is one T cell receptor beta chain sequence, with context. Its specificity is not known. The sample comes from a study of T cell clonotyping in hematopoietic cell transplantation. This CDR3 is built from 15 residues. V was shortened by 5 bases and J by 4 bases, with 17 bases between the two germline ends. CDR1 and CDR2 from the germline V gene are MNHEY and SVGAGI. Some clones are missing from TCRdb's copy, which holds only in-frame ones; the method was immunoSEQ multiplex PCR. The sample carries 9,000 to 15,000 clones, roughly 53% recorded once. Study-wide findings and caveats: At the given depth, recipient repertoires were over 97% de novo clonotypes. Cells were unsorted, so CD4 and CD8 contributions were not separated.

This TCR was recovered from a middle-aged man in good health. Some clones in this sample may be carry-over from other donors' samples. The chain uses TRBV6-5 and TRBJ1-2; D not certain. What was sequenced was peripheral blood mononuclear cells. The CDR3 coding sequence is TGTGCCAGCAGTCCGGTTGGGATTTTGGGCTATGGCTACACCTTC. This codes for CASSPVGILGYGYTF.